The clone carrying this TCR beta chain was picked up many times. Its antigen remains unidentified. The ends were cut back, 0 bases at V and 0 bases at J, with 6 bases in the middle. This CDR3 spans 14 amino acids. CDR1 SGHRS and CDR2 YFSETQ come from the germline V gene. This record belongs to a study of CD8 T cells in ankylosing spondylitis. Overall study findings and caveats: One TCR beta motif, made up of about 8 highly homologous variants, appeared characteristic of ankylosing spondylitis blood. CD8+ disease-linked clones were present at relatively low frequencies in blood.

Molecular-barcoded quantitative 5'-RACE produced these TCR beta libraries. TCRdb reanalysed the 5' RACE reads using MiXCR and keeps one entry per CDR3 protein. The repertoire holds about 440,000 distinct CDR3 sequences, about 15% seen once, with approximately 0.93% in the top ten. This rearrangement joins TRBV5-1 to TRBJ1-1; unclear D gene. This receptor was taken from a male donor with ankylosing spondylitis. The specimen sequenced was blood, either unsorted or a sorted T cell fraction (not recorded which). As DNA, the CDR3 is TGCGCCAGCAGCTTGGGACCTCTGAACACTGAAGCTTTCTTT. Translation: CASSLGPLNTEAFF. Looking up the rest from reference TRBV5-1 and TRBJ1-1 gives the full variable domain: KAGVTQTPRYLIKTRGQQVTLSCSPISGHRSVSWYQQTPGQGLQFLFEYFSETQRNKGNFPGRFSGRQFSNSRSEMNVSTLELGDSALYLCASSLGPLNTEAFFGQGTRLTVV.